The 9 T cell receptor beta chains presented below share a single source sample, sequenced in a study of cytomegalovirus exposure and HLA in healthy donors. Using immunoSEQ multiplex PCR, the repertoire was profiled, and TCRdb retains in-frame clones only, with some absent. The sample gives 280,000 or so clones, 85% to 90% of which show up once; over 0.7% is in the top ten. Sequenced sample: PBMCs. The source is a woman under 30 in good health and CMV-seronegative.

The CDR3 nucleotides are TGTGCCAGCAGTGAACGGCGTCTAGCGGGAGATGAGCAGTTCTTC. Encoded protein: CASSERRLAGDEQFF. V and J are TRBV2 and TRBJ2-1; 10 bases are shared with TRBD2. The V gene's germline CDR1 is SNHLY and CDR2 FYNNEI. The CDR3 is 15 amino acids. V gave up 2 bases and J gave up 8 bases; unmatched junction bases: 6.

In this sample, this clone turned up a few times. V and J are TRBV2 and TRBJ2-7; D is perhaps TRBD2 (5 bases). This CDR3 has 12 amino acids. V was shortened by 4 bases and J by 3 bases, with 7 bases between the two germline ends. CDR1 is SNHLY and CDR2 is FYNNEI in the germline V gene. CDR3 sequence: CASSGEGYEQYF. For the CDR3, the DNA is TGTGCCAGCAGTGGCGAGGGCTACGAGCAGTACTTC.

This clone has a single count. The chain uses TRBV7-8 and TRBJ1-2; no clear D gene. Germline CDR1 and CDR2: SGHVS and FQNEAQ. Trimming pared 1 base from V and 4 bases from J, leaving 7 bases between. The CDR3 contains 13 residues. The CDR3 protein is CASSLESVYGYTF. The CDR3 coding sequence is TGTGCCAGCAGCTTAGAGTCGGTCTATGGCTACACCTTC.

This chain links TRBV28 with TRBJ1-5; 7 positions match TRBD1. The V and J ends lost 6 bases and 2 bases, in that order; junction bases with no gene match: 10. Germline CDR1 and CDR2: MDHEN and SYDVKM. There are 16 residues in the CDR3. The CDR3 nucleotides are TGTGCCAGCAGCGGGACAGTCAAAAGGGGCAATCAGCCCCAGCATTTT. Translating gives CASSGTVKRGNQPQHF.

The CDR3 sequence: CASSNSLAGGTQYF. The CDR3 DNA reads TGTGCCAGCAGCAATTCACTAGCGGGAGGGACCCAGTACTTC. V and J are TRBV27 and TRBJ2-5; 12 bases align to TRBD2. The junction had 6 bases not matched to a gene; V was cut back by 6 bases and J by 7 bases. The germline gives CDR1 MNHEY, CDR2 SMNVEV (reference sequence). This CDR3 is 14 amino acids long.

This chain joins TRBV9 and TRBJ1-2, with 8 bases lining up with TRBD1. The germline CDR1 and CDR2 sequences are SGDLS and YYNGEE. Trimming cost V 0 bases and J 3 bases; bases outside gene matches: 16. The CDR3 is 19 amino acids. The CDR3 region is CASSVADPLGTGLYYGYTF. In DNA, the CDR3 is TGTGCCAGCAGCGTAGCCGACCCCCTCGGGACAGGACTATACTATGGCTACACCTTC.

For this clone: Other nucleotide sequences in the sample specify the same CDR3. V gene TRBV18 combines with J gene TRBJ2-2; 7 bases fit TRBD1. CDR1 and CDR2 (germline): KGHSH, LQKENI. Trimming at V came to 1 base and at J to 4 bases, leaving 6 bases not matched to a gene. The CDR3 is 16 amino acids. The CDR3 loop reads CASSPLAAGGTGELFF. The CDR3 DNA sequence: TGTGCCAGCTCACCACTCGCGGCAGGGGGCACCGGGGAGCTGTTTTTT.

The rearrangement joins TRBV5-1 to TRBJ1-1; 11 bases match TRBD1. The CDR3 has 15 amino acids. Germline-derived CDR1 and CDR2 are SGHRS and YFSETQ. With 0 bases clipped from V and 4 bases from J, the junction kept 2 bases outside the gene matches. CDR3 DNA sequence: TGCGCCAGCAGCTTGGTTGGGACAGGGGGCACTGAAGCTTTCTTT. Translated: CASSLVGTGGTEAFF.

This chain connects TRBV2 to TRBJ2-1; 9 bases match TRBD2. CDR3 length equals 16 residues. Germline V gives CDR1 SNHLY, CDR2 FYNNEI. The J segment lost 8 bases and the V segment lost 4 bases, leaving 12 bases of the junction unmatched. CDR3 protein: CASSVRREGLFDEQFF. In DNA form, the CDR3 reads TGTGCCAGCAGTGTGAGGCGGGAGGGCCTGTTCGATGAGCAGTTCTTC.